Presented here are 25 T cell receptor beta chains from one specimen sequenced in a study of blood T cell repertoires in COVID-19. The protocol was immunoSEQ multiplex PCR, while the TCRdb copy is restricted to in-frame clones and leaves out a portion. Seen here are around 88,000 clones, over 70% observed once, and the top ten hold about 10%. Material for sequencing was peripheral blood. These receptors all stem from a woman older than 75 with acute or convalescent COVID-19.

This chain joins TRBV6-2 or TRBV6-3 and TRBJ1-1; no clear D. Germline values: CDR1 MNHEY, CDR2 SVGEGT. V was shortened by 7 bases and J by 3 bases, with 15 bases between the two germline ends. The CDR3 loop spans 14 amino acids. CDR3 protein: CASNPDRGYTEAFF. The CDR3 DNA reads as TGTGCCAGCAACCCAGACCGGGGTTACACTGAAGCTTTCTTT.

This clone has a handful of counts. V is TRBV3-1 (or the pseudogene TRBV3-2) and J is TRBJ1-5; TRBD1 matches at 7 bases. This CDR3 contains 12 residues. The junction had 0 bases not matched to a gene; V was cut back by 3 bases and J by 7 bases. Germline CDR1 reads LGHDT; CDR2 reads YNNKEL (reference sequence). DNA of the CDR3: TGTGCCAGCAGCCAGGGACAGCAGCCCCAGCATTTT. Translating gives CASSQGQQPQHF.

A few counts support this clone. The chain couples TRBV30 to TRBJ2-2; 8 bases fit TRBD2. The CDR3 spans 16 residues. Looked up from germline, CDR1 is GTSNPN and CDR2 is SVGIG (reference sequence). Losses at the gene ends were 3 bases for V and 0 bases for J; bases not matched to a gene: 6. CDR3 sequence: CAWRRAGATNTGELFF. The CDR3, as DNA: TGTGCCTGGAGGCGAGCGGGGGCGACGAACACCGGGGAGCTGTTTTTT.

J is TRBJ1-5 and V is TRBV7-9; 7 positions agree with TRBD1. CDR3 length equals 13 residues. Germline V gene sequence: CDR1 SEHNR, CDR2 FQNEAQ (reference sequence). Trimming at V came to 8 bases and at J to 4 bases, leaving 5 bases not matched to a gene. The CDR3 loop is CASGQGGNQPQHF. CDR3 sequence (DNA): TGTGCCAGCGGGCAGGGGGGAAATCAGCCCCAGCATTTT.

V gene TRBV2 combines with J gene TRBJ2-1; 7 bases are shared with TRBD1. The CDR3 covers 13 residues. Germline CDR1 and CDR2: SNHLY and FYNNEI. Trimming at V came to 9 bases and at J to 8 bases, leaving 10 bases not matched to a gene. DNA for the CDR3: TGTGCCAGACAACAGGGGTGGGTGGATGAGCAGTTCTTC. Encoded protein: CARQQGWVDEQFF. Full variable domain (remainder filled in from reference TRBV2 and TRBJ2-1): EPEVTQTPSHQVTQMGQEVILRCVPISNHLYFYWYRQILGQKVEFLVSFYNNEISEKSEIFDDQFSVERPDGSNFTLKIRSTKLEDSAMYFCARQQGWVDEQFFGPGTRLTVL.

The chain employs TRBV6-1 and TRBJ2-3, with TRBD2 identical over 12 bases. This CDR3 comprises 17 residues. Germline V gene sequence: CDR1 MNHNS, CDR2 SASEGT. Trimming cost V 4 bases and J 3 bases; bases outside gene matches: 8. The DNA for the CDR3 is TGTGCCAGCAGTGGACCGTACGGGACTAGCGGGACAGATACGCAGTATTTT. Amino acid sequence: CASSGPYGTSGTDTQYF.

The CDR3 bases are TGTGCCAGCAGTTCCGGGGGAACGGGGTTTGCTGAAGCTTTCTTT. Protein: CASSSGGTGFAEAFF. The rearrangement uses TRBV6-2 or TRBV6-3 and TRBJ1-1; tentative D call: TRBD1 (5 bases). This CDR3 region has 15 residues. Germline assignment: CDR1 MNHEY and CDR2 SVGEGT. Trimming left V 4 bases short and J 6 bases short, with 18 bases between.

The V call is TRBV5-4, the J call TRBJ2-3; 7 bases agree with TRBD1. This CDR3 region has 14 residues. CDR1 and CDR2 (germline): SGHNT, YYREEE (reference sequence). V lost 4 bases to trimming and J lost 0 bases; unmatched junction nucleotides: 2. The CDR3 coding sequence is TGTGCCAGCAGCCAGGACAGGAGCACAGATACGCAGTATTTT. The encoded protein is CASSQDRSTDTQYF.

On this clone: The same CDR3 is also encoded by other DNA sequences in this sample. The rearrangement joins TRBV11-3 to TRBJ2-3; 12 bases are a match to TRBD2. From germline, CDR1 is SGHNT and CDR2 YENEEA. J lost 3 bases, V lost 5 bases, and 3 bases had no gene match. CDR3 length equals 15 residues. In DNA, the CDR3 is TGTGCCAGCAGCAGTACTAGCGGGGGGACAGATACGCAGTATTTT. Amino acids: CASSSTSGGTDTQYF.

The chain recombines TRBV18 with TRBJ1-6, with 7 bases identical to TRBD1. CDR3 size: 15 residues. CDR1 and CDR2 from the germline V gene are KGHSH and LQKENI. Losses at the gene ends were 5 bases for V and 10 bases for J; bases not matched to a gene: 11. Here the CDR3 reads CASSDRVMMESPLHF. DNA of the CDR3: TGTGCCAGCTCAGACAGGGTAATGATGGAATCACCCCTCCACTTT.

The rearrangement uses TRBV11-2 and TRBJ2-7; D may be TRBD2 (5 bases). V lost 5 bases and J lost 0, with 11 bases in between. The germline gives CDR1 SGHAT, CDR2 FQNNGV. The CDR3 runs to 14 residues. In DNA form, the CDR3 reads TGTGCCAGCAGCCCCATCCGGGGCTCCTACGAGCAGTACTTC. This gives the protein CASSPIRGSYEQYF.

CDR3 region: CASSLQGSLTEAFF. CDR3 sequence (DNA): TGTGCCAGCAGCTTACAGGGAAGTTTGACTGAAGCTTTCTTT. The chain carries TRBV7-9 and TRBJ1-1, with TRBD1 as a possible D gene (5 bases). CDR1 and CDR2 (germline): SEHNR, FQNEAQ (reference sequence). There are 14 residues in the CDR3. The germline V and J ends were trimmed by 2 bases and 5 bases, with 12 bases remaining between them. The variable domain in full, completed from reference TRBV7-9 and TRBJ1-1, reads DTGVSQNPRHKITKRGQNVTFRCDPISEHNRLYWYRQTLGQGPEFLTYFQNEAQLEKSRLLSDRFSAERPKGSFSTLEIQRTEQGDSAMYLCASSLQGSLTEAFFGQGTRLTVV.

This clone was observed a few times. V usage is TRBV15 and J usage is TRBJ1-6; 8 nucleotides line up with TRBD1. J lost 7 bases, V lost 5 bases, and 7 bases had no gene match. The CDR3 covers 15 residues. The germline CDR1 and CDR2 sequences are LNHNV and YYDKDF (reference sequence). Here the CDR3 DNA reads TGTGCCACCAGCCGGCCTGGACAGGGAAATTCACCCCTCCACTTT. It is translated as CATSRPGQGNSPLHF.

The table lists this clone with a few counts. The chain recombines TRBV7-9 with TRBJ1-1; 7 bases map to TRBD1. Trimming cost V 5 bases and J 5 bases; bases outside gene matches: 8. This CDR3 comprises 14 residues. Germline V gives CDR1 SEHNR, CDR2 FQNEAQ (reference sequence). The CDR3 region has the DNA TGTGCCAGCAGCCAGGGGGGAAGAACAACTGAAGCTTTCTTT. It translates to CASSQGGRTTEAFF.

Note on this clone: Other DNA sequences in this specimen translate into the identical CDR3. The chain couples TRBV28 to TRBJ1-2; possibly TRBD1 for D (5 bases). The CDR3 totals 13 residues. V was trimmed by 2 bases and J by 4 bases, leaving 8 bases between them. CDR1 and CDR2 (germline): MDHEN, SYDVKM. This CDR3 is CASSLQGGYGYTF. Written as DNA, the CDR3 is TGTGCCAGCAGTTTACAGGGAGGCTATGGCTACACCTTC.

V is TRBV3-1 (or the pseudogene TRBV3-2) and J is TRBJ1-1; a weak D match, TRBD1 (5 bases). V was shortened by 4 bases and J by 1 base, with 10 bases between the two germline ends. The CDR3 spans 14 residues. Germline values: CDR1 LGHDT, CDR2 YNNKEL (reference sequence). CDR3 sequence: CASSRGRENTEAFF. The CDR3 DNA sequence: TGTGCCAGCAGCCGCGGCAGGGAGAACACTGAAGCTTTCTTT.

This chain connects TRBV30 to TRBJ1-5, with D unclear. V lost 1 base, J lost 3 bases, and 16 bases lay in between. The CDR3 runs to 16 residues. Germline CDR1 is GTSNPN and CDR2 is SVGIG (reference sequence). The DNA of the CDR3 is TGTGCCTGGAGTGCATACGGGGTCGGCAACAATCAGCCCCAGCATTTT. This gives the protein CAWSAYGVGNNQPQHF.

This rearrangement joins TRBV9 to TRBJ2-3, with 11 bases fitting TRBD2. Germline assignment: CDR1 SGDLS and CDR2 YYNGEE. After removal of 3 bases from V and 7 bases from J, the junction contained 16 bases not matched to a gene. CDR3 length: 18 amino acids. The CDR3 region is CASSARLVASGGLYTQYF. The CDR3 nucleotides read TGTGCCAGCAGCGCCCGTCTCGTGGCTAGCGGGGGGTTGTATACGCAGTATTTT.

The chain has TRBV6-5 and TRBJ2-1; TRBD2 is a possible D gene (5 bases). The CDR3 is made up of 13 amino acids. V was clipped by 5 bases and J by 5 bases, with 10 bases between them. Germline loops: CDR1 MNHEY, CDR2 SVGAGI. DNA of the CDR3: TGTGCCAGCAGTCGAACGGGGAACAATGAGCAGTTCTTC. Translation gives CASSRTGNNEQFF.

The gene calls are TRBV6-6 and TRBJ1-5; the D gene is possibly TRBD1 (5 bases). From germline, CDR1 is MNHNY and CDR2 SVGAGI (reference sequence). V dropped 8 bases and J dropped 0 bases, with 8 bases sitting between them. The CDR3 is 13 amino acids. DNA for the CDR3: TGTGCCAGCCAAGACAGTAGCAATCAGCCCCAGCATTTT. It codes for CASQDSSNQPQHF.

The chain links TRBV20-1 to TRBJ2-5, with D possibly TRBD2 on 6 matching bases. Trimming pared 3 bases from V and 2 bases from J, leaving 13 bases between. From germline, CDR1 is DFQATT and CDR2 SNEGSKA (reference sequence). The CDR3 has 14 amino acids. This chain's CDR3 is CSASPLSGQETQYF. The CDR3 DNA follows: TGCAGTGCTAGTCCCCTTAGCGGTCAAGAGACCCAGTACTTC.

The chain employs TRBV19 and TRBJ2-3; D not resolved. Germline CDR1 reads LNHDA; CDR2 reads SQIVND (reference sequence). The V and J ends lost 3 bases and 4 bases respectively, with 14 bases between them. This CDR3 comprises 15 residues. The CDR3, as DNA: TGTGCCAGTAGTATTAGTGAGGTGTTCGCAGATACGCAGTATTTT. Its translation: CASSISEVFADTQYF. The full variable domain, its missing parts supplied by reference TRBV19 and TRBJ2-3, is DGGITQSPKYLFRKEGQNVTLSCEQNLNHDAMYWYRQDPGQGLRLIYYSQIVNDFQKGDIAEGYSVSREKKESFPLTVTSAQKNPTAFYLCASSISEVFADTQYFGPGTRLTVL.

The CDR3 DNA sequence: TGTGCCAGCAGGAGGGTCTACGAGCAGTACTTC. Its translation is CASRRVYEQYF. The genes are TRBV2 and TRBJ2-7, with D maybe TRBD2 (5 bases). The CDR3 consists of 11 residues. Looked up from germline, CDR1 is SNHLY and CDR2 is FYNNEI. V lost 6 bases to trimming and J lost 3 bases, with 6 bases between them. The full variable domain, in which reference TRBV2 and TRBJ2-7 provide the parts outside the CDR3, is EPEVTQTPSHQVTQMGQEVILRCVPISNHLYFYWYRQILGQKVEFLVSFYNNEISEKSEIFDDQFSVERPDGSNFTLKIRSTKLEDSAMYFCASRRVYEQYFGPGTRLTVT.

The CDR3 is CASSLARGNTGELFF. The DNA of the CDR3 is TGCGCCAGCAGCTTGGCCAGGGGGAACACCGGGGAGCTGTTTTTT. The V gene is TRBV5-1, the J gene TRBJ2-2; weak D call: TRBD1 (6 bases). Germline V gene lookup returns CDR1 SGHRS and CDR2 YFSETQ. This CDR3 spans 15 amino acids. Trimming took 0 bases from V and 1 from J, leaving 7 bases between them.

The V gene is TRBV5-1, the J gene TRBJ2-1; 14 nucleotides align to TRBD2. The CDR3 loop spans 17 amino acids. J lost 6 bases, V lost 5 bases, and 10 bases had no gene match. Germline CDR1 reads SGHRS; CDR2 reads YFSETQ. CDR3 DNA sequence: TGCGCCAGCAGTTCCGGACTAGCGGGGGGATTGGGCAATGAGCAGTTCTTC. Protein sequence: CASSSGLAGGLGNEQFF.